The next 5 T cell receptor beta chains were all read from a single sample in a study of human T cells and chemical hapten exposure. TCRdb processed the RACE reads anew with MiXCR; each CDR3 protein has one entry. The top ten hold 2.5% to 3% of the sample, which has over 300,000 distinct CDR3 sequences, about 5.1% seen once. Time point given: pre-sensitization, week 0. As for treatment: therapeutic diphenylcyclopropenone sensitization with weekly scalp DPC. The sequencing here drew on whole blood, taken in connection with sensitization to the hapten diphenylcyclopropenone (DPC). Source of these receptors: a woman between 45 and 65 years old with alopecia areata. Some clones in this sample may be carry-over from other donors' samples.

This chain connects TRBV15 to TRBJ2-5, with TRBD1 identical over 7 bases. The CDR3 is 14 residues long. CDR1 is LNHNV, CDR2 YYDKDF, per germline (reference sequence). The trim removed 3 bases at V and 3 bases at J, leaving 4 bases unmatched. In DNA, the CDR3 is TGTGCCACCAGCAGCCGGGACAGAGAAGAGACCCAGTACTTC. It specifies CATSSRDREETQYF. Complete variable domain (other parts from reference TRBV15 and TRBJ2-5): DAMVIQNPRYQVTQFGKPVTLSCSQTLNHNVMYWYQQKSSQAPKLLFHYYDKDFNNEADTPDNFQSRRPNTSFCFLDIRSPGLGDTAMYLCATSSRDREETQYFGPGTRLLVL.

This clonotype was counted at least ten times. The chain combines TRBV18 with TRBJ1-5; D is unclear. With 3 bases removed from V and 0 bases from J, the gap between germline ends came to 3 bases. The germline V gene encodes CDR1 KGHSH and CDR2 LQKENI. The CDR3 consists of 13 residues. The CDR3 sequence: CASSPHSNQPQHF. The CDR3 DNA reads TGTGCCAGCTCACCTCATAGCAATCAGCCCCAGCATTTT.

Only a few counts were recorded for this clonotype. This chain joins TRBV25-1 and TRBJ2-7; 14 bases agree with TRBD2. This CDR3 has 15 amino acids. Per germline, CDR1 MGHDK and CDR2 SYGVNS. J was trimmed by 4 bases and V by 6 bases; bases with no gene match: 5. The chain's CDR3 is CASRAGTSGGYEQYF. The CDR3 bases are TGTGCCAGCAGGGCAGGGACTAGCGGGGGTTACGAGCAGTACTTC.

This clonotype was detected only a few times. The chain carries TRBV11-2 and TRBJ2-1; 8 positions agree with TRBD2. Germline V gene data show CDR1 as SGHAT and CDR2 as FQNNGV. The J segment lost 8 bases and the V segment lost 5 bases, leaving 14 bases of the junction unmatched. The CDR3 runs 16 residues. CDR3 amino acids: CASSLPTGRAGDEQFF. CDR3 sequence (DNA): TGTGCCAGCAGCCTCCCCACCGGGAGGGCCGGCGATGAGCAGTTCTTC.

This clonotype came up many times. J is TRBJ2-3 and V is TRBV7-2; 13 nucleotides agree with TRBD2. The CDR3 is 16 amino acids. Germline values: CDR1 SGHTA, CDR2 FQGNSA. The J segment lost 4 bases and the V segment lost 1 base, leaving 2 bases of the junction unmatched. As DNA, the CDR3 is TGTGCCAGCAGCTTAGGCGGACTAGCGGGAGCAGATACGCAGTATTTT. It specifies CASSLGGLAGADTQYF.